This record concerns one TCR beta chain sequence. The entry originates in a study of blood T cell repertoires in COVID-19. Study at large: Some COVID-19 samples were acute and others convalescent; all came from the United States, Italy and Spain. PBMCs, B-cell-depleted T cells, or T cells provided the cDNA or gDNA that made up the material.

The CDR3 runs to 14 residues. Germline V CDR1 and CDR2: LGHDT, YNNKEL (reference sequence). The germline V and J ends were trimmed by 1 base and 2 bases, with 8 bases remaining between them. Per the authors' pipeline: Quantification of nucleated cells was approximated via reference gene primer amplification. Sequenced by immunoSEQ multiplex PCR; TCRdb stores in-frame clones only, minus some. V and J calls and clone size are given by that table; D and trimming were obtained from the DNA. Among hundreds of thousands of clones listed, approximately 90% were seen once. This clonotype originated in a man aged 50-60 years who had been exposed to COVID-19. Sequencing was done on a sample of PBMCs or T cells enriched from blood (not recorded which). This rearrangement joins TRBV3-1 (or the pseudogene TRBV3-2) to TRBJ1-2; no firm D call. The CDR3 DNA follows: TGTGCCAGCAGCCAAGGAGAGGCCAACTATGGCTACACCTTC. Its translation: CASSQGEANYGYTF.